This T cell receptor (beta chain) was retrieved from a study of blood T cell repertoires in COVID-19. Study details: Samples came from the United States, Italy and Spain, spanning acute and convalescent COVID-19.

The study drew participants aged roughly 18 to 89 years from some 24 US areas. Cohort allocation depended upon clinical history that participants reported. TCRdb keeps only in-frame clones here, not all; method: immunoSEQ multiplex PCR. This sample has around 140,000 clones, with approximately 90% found just once. The CDR3 runs to 16 residues. Germline-derived CDR1 and CDR2 are MNHEY and SVGAGI. V lost 0 bases and J lost 4; bases outside the gene matches: 5. The V gene is TRBV6-5, the J gene TRBJ2-1; 8 nucleotides agree with TRBD2. The receptor was derived from a woman in her thirties or forties who had been exposed to COVID-19. Sequencing input: PBMCs or T cells enriched from blood (not recorded which). The CDR3 loop reads CASSYSAGGGYNEQFF. The CDR3 DNA sequence: TGTGCCAGCAGTTACTCGGCGGGGGGAGGTTACAATGAGCAGTTCTTC.